These 13 T cell receptor beta chains were sequenced from one sample in a study of shared clonotypes between healthy human individuals. Repertoires were generated with immunoSEQ multiplex PCR, while TCRdb's copy carries only in-frame clones and drops some. Of about 99,000 clones detected, roughly half appear once; the ten largest clones hold roughly 15%. Source material: PBMCs. These receptors were obtained from a woman aged 40-49 years in good health. Some clones in this sample may be carry-over from other donors' samples.

This rearrangement joins TRBV18 to TRBJ2-7; TRBD2 agrees at 13 bases. The V gene end was trimmed by 5 bases and the J gene end by 4 bases; junction bases not matched to a gene: 5. Germline assignment: CDR1 KGHSH and CDR2 LQKENI. The CDR3 is made up of 15 amino acids. CDR3 coding DNA: TGTGCCAGCTCATTACTAGCGGGAGGGCCGTACGAGCAGTACTTC. This translates into CASSLLAGGPYEQYF. Looking up the rest from reference TRBV18 and TRBJ2-7 gives the full variable domain: NAGVMQNPRHLVRRRGQEARLRCSPMKGHSHVYWYRQLPEEGLKFMVYLQKENIIDESGMPKERFSAEFPKEGPSILRIQQVVRGDSAAYFCASSLLAGGPYEQYFGPGTRLTVT.

For this clone: Since a much larger clone is just one base distant, this may be a read error. J is TRBJ2-2 and V is TRBV18; D gene ambiguous. The CDR3 has 15 residues. Germline V lookup: CDR1 KGHSH, CDR2 LQKENI. As DNA, the CDR3 is TGTGCCAGCTCACCACGGCTAACGAACGCCGGGGAGCTGTTTTTT. Its translation: CASSPRLTNAGELFF.

The chain has TRBV6-1 and TRBJ1-5; D is unclear. Germline CDR1 MNHNS, CDR2 SASEGT. Trimming took 7 bases from V and 0 from J, leaving 10 bases between them. The CDR3 consists of 14 residues. The CDR3 sequence is CASTAEVSNQPQHF. CDR3 bases: TGTGCCAGCACCGCGGAGGTTAGCAATCAGCCCCAGCATTTT.

On this clone: Since a far larger clone is one base different, this is likely a read error. The identical CDR3 is also encoded by other nucleotide sequences in the sample. The chain recombines TRBV5-4 with TRBJ2-3; 7 positions agree with TRBD1. The CDR3 is made up of 15 amino acids. In germline, CDR1 is SGHNT, CDR2 YYREEE (reference sequence). The CDR3 bases are TGTGCCAGCAGCGTGCCGGGACAGAGCACGGATACGCAGTATTTT. This encodes CASSVPGQSTDTQYF.

Ten or more counts support this clone. The chain combines TRBV6-5 with TRBJ2-5; a weak D match, TRBD2 (5 bases). CDR3 length equals 15 residues. The V gene lost 0 bases and the J gene lost 2 bases, with 10 bases spanning the gap. CDR1 MNHEY and CDR2 SVGAGI come from the germline V gene. This CDR3 is CASSYSEAGQETQYF. The CDR3 DNA follows: TGTGCCAGCAGTTACTCGGAGGCAGGACAAGAGACCCAGTACTTC.

In its sample, this clone was seen many times. This rearrangement joins TRBV28 to TRBJ1-5; 9 bases align to TRBD1. The CDR3 is 15 amino acids. The V and J ends lost 6 bases and 6 bases, in that order; junction bases with no gene match: 9. Germline V gene lookup returns CDR1 MDHEN and CDR2 SYDVKM. In DNA, the CDR3 is TGTGCCAGCAGGGCCGGGACAGGGAGCGCTCAGCCCCAGCATTTT. Its protein is CASRAGTGSAQPQHF.

The rearrangement uses TRBV29-1 and TRBJ2-3, with D maybe TRBD2 (7 bases). V lost 4 bases to trimming and J lost 6 bases, with 23 bases between them. Germline CDR1 SQVTM, CDR2 ANQGSEA. The CDR3 totals 16 residues. The CDR3 sequence: CSVVGGGGYVWDTQYF. DNA for the CDR3: TGCAGCGTTGTCGGAGGGGGGGGTTACGTTTGGGATACGCAGTATTTT.

The genes are TRBV23-1 and TRBJ1-6; tentatively, D is TRBD1 (6 bases). TRBV23-1 is known as an ORF, though its function is uncertain. The ends were cut back, 7 bases at V and 2 bases at J, with 12 bases in the middle. The CDR3 sequence is 15 residues long. In nucleotides, the CDR3 is TGCGCCAGCACTCAGGGGCGCACCTATAATTCACCCCTCCACTTT. Amino acid sequence: CASTQGRTYNSPLHF.

V usage is TRBV27 and J usage is TRBJ2-5; D gene ambiguous. The J call may be faulty, since TRBJ2-7 better matches the DNA end. Germline CDR1 reads MNHEY; CDR2 reads SMNVEV (reference sequence). The CDR3 has 17 residues. CDR3 region: CASSYYPPAQAAYEQYF. Written as DNA, the CDR3 is TGTGCCAGCAGTTACTACCCCCCGGCGCAAGCAGCCTACGAGCAGTACTTC.

This clone occurred many times. The chain links TRBV30 to TRBJ2-5, with D tentatively TRBD1 or TRBD2 (6 bases each). Germline V lookup: CDR1 GTSNPN, CDR2 SVGIG (reference sequence). CDR3 size: 13 residues. The V end was cut by 3 bases, the J end by 3 bases, with 11 bases between. In DNA form, the CDR3 reads TGTGCCTGGAGCGGGGGCAGGGAAGAGACCCAGTACTTC. This codes for CAWSGGREETQYF. The whole variable domain, remainder taken from reference TRBV30 and TRBJ2-5, is SQTIHQWPATLVQPVGSPLSLECTVEGTSNPNLYWYRQAAGRGLQLLFYSVGIGQISSEVPQNLSASRPQDRQFILSSKKLLLSDSGFYLCAWSGGREETQYFGPGTRLLVL.

The V gene is TRBV19, the J gene TRBJ2-1; TRBD1 aligns across 8 bases. The germline CDR1 and CDR2 sequences are LNHDA and SQIVND (reference sequence). The CDR3 is made up of 16 amino acids. The V segment lost 5 bases and the J segment 7 bases; nucleotides outside the gene matches: 13. The CDR3 loop reads CASSAMDRVGTNEQFF. The CDR3 DNA sequence: TGTGCCAGTAGTGCAATGGACAGGGTAGGAACGAATGAGCAGTTCTTC.

This clone was detected a few times. The chain combines TRBV4-1 with TRBJ2-7, with 7 bases identical to TRBD2. V trimming: 4 bases; J trimming: 11 bases; junction bases outside the gene matches: 23. This CDR3 is built from 17 residues. Germline V CDR1 and CDR2: MGHRA, YSYEKL. In DNA, the CDR3 is TGCGCCAGCAGCCCGATACCCGGACTAGTGGGATTTGTTCGAAAGTACTTC. Translating gives CASSPIPGLVGFVRKYF.

This clone was seen only a few times. The gene calls are TRBV30 and TRBJ1-1; TRBD1 matches at 7 bases. The J segment lost 10 bases and the V segment lost 7 bases, leaving 12 bases of the junction unmatched. The germline V gene encodes CDR1 GTSNPN and CDR2 SVGIG (reference sequence). The CDR3 spans 12 residues. The CDR3 here is CAFNSDRLIAFF. The CDR3 DNA reads TGTGCCTTCAACTCGGACAGGTTGATAGCTTTCTTT.